The sample holds a few counts of the clone carrying this TCR beta chain. Its antigen is unidentified. The germline CDR1 and CDR2 sequences are LNHDA and SQIVND (reference sequence). The CDR3 is 14 residues long. J gave up 4 bases and V 8 bases, and 6 bases lay outside the gene matches. This record belongs to a study of T cells after yellow fever vaccination. Background on the study: Libraries from low-cell-number fractions were prepared with the SMART-Seq v4 Ultra Low Input RNA kit.

TCRdb re-derived calls from the 5' RACE reads in MiXCR, one entry per CDR3 protein. The table shows 200,000 to 300,000 distinct CDR3 sequences, with around 7% occurring only once. General observations from the study: One caveat is that FACS-sorted repertoires could contain abundant clonotypes contaminating from the bulk population. Reappearance after the booster was seen for most primary-vaccination clones, at 96% CD4 and 80% to 90% CD8.

This clonotype was sampled from a man aged 25 to 40 who received the YFV17D yellow fever vaccine. The V and J genes are TRBV19 and TRBJ1-1; 11 nucleotides align to TRBD1. The sequenced sample was CD4+ T cells sorted from PBMCs, obtained 15 days after the yellow fever booster vaccination. This CDR3 reads CASERTGGTTEAFF. The CDR3 coding sequence is TGTGCCAGTGAGCGGACAGGGGGCACCACTGAAGCTTTCTTT.